These 20 T cell receptor beta chains were all obtained from the same sample, sequenced in a study of shared clonotypes between healthy human individuals (dated by TCRdb to 2019 to 2021). Library preparation was by the immunoSEQ multiplex PCR assay. In TCRdb, the immuneACCESS table is reduced to in-frame sequences with V and J assigned. These tables do not hold every clone; where another copy was compared, an unresolved V gene accounts for under half, and the others remain unexplained. Within this sample are 600,000 to 750,000 clones, with just under 75% of them counted one time only. Approximately 1.8% of the sample belongs to the ten largest clones. Material: memory CD4+ T cells sorted from blood. The cell subset or site label here, explained by the study, means: CD45RA-negative fraction. The receptor source for this set is a woman in her twenties or thirties in good health.

The V and J genes are TRBV29-1 and TRBJ2-5, with D tentatively TRBD1 (5 bases). V was trimmed by 4 bases and J by 4 bases, leaving 13 bases between them. The CDR3 length is 13 residues. Germline V gives CDR1 SQVTM, CDR2 ANQGSEA. CDR3 coding DNA: TGCAGCGTTGCCCCAGGGATTTTAGAGACCCAGTACTTC. Amino acid sequence: CSVAPGILETQYF.

The V gene is TRBV7-3, the J gene TRBJ2-5; tentatively, D is TRBD1 (6 bases). The V end lost 4 bases, the J end lost 3 bases, and 9 bases lay between the germline ends. Looked up from germline, CDR1 is SGHTA and CDR2 is FQGTGA. The CDR3 totals 13 residues. The CDR3 DNA follows: TGTGCCAGCAGCTACAGGGTAGAAGAGACCCAGTACTTC. Translation gives CASSYRVEETQYF.

The sample holds one count of this clone. V is TRBV6-1 and J is TRBJ2-7, with 8 bases fitting TRBD1. Trimming cost V 4 bases and J 2 bases; bases outside gene matches: 4. This CDR3 spans 14 amino acids. Germline-derived CDR1 and CDR2 are MNHNS and SASEGT. The CDR3 is CASSVNRGAYEQYF. The CDR3 region has the DNA TGTGCCAGCAGTGTCAACAGGGGGGCCTACGAGCAGTACTTC.

As for this clone: The sample contains more than one DNA sequence encoding this CDR3. The gene calls are TRBV5-1 and TRBJ1-3; no clear D gene. Trimming left V 6 bases short and J 0 bases short, with 10 bases between. The CDR3 covers 14 residues. CDR1 and CDR2 (germline): SGHRS, YFSETQ. The CDR3 loop is CASTPGTSGNTIYF. CDR3 nucleotides: TGCGCCAGCACCCCGGGTACCTCTGGAAACACCATATATTTT.

The rearrangement uses TRBV6-1 and TRBJ1-1; D may be TRBD1 (5 bases). Trimming left V 7 bases short and J 1 base short, with 10 bases between. The germline gives CDR1 MNHNS, CDR2 SASEGT. The CDR3 contains 13 residues. CDR3 region: CASMRTPNTEAFF. The CDR3 nucleotides read TGTGCCAGCATGAGGACACCGAACACTGAAGCTTTCTTT.

This clone occurred a few times. Other DNA sequences in the same sample also yield this CDR3. The V gene is TRBV7-7, the J gene TRBJ2-2; 11 bases align to TRBD1. Trimming cost V 4 bases and J 10 bases; bases outside gene matches: 8. The germline V gene has CDR1 SSHAT and CDR2 FNYEAQ (reference sequence). The CDR3 extends over 15 amino acids. This chain's CDR3 is CASSSRTGGHPELFF. CDR3 sequence (DNA): TGTGCCAGCAGCTCAAGGACAGGGGGCCATCCGGAGCTGTTTTTT.

This chain uses TRBV10-3 with TRBJ1-5; unclear D gene. Trimming shortened V by 3 bases and J by 6 bases, and 9 bases separated the two germline ends. This CDR3 contains 13 residues. Germline V lookup: CDR1 ENHRY, CDR2 SYGVKD. The CDR3 sequence is CAISEPGGQPQHF. Written as DNA, the CDR3 is TGTGCCATCAGTGAACCAGGTGGTCAGCCCCAGCATTTT.

The chain carries TRBV27 and TRBJ2-7; possible D gene TRBD1, 5 bases. The germline gives CDR1 MNHEY, CDR2 SMNVEV (reference sequence). The CDR3 has 13 residues. Trimming cost V 3 bases and J 7 bases, with 13 bases left between them. CDR3 amino acids: CASSLIGANEQYF. DNA for the CDR3: TGTGCCAGCAGTTTGATAGGGGCAAATGAGCAGTACTTC.

Turning to this clone: Other DNA sequences in this specimen translate into the identical CDR3. The genes are TRBV9 and TRBJ2-1, with 10 positions matching TRBD2. This CDR3 region has 17 residues. The V gene's germline CDR1 is SGDLS and CDR2 YYNGEE. V gave up 0 bases and J gave up 7 bases; unmatched junction bases: 10. DNA for the CDR3: TGTGCCAGCAGCGTAGAGGGAAGCGGGAGGGCGCGAAATGAGCAGTTCTTC. Translation: CASSVEGSGRARNEQFF.

Only a few counts were recorded for this clone. This rearrangement joins TRBV5-1 to TRBJ1-4; 10 nucleotides match TRBD1. After removal of 0 bases from V and 8 bases from J, the junction contained 7 bases not matched to a gene. The CDR3 is 16 amino acids. The V gene's germline CDR1 is SGHRS and CDR2 YFSETQ. The CDR3 region is CASSLAQGQGIEKLFF. CDR3 DNA sequence: TGCGCCAGCAGCTTGGCCCAGGGACAGGGGATCGAAAAACTGTTTTTT.

This clone was counted a single time. The J gene is TRBJ2-1, the V gene TRBV29-1; 10 positions match TRBD2. The germline CDR1 and CDR2 sequences are SQVTM and ANQGSEA. The CDR3 spans 15 residues. J lost 1 base, V lost 2 bases, and 2 bases had no gene match. CDR3 DNA: TGCAGCGTTGAAAGAGCGGGAGGGTCCTACAATGAGCAGTTCTTC. Its translation is CSVERAGGSYNEQFF.

This rearrangement joins TRBV5-8 to TRBJ2-7; tentatively, D is TRBD1 (6 bases). The CDR3 is 15 residues long. Trimming stripped 4 bases from V and 0 bases from J, with 14 bases between. Germline lookup yields CDR1 SGHTS and CDR2 YDEGEE. CDR3 loop: CASSGRDTSSYEQYF. Here the CDR3 DNA reads TGTGCCAGCAGCGGACGGGACACGAGCTCCTACGAGCAGTACTTC.

The chain joins TRBV14 to TRBJ2-1; 11 bases are a match to TRBD2. The germline CDR1 and CDR2 sequences are SGHDN and FVKESK. The CDR3 sequence is 17 residues long. Trimming cost V 2 bases and J 7 bases; bases outside gene matches: 10. The CDR3 reads CASSQLPGTSGGNEQFF. The CDR3 region has the DNA TGTGCCAGCAGCCAATTGCCCGGGACTAGCGGAGGGAATGAGCAGTTCTTC.

This clone was seen only a few times. The same CDR3 can be traced to other DNA sequences in this sample. The J gene is TRBJ1-1, the V gene TRBV27, with a possible D match to TRBD1 (5 bases). CDR1 is MNHEY and CDR2 is SMNVEV in the germline V gene (reference sequence). The CDR3 covers 12 residues. Trimming pared 8 bases from V and 1 base from J, leaving 8 bases between. CDR3 in amino acids: CASGDRNTEAFF. Written as DNA, the CDR3 is TGTGCCAGCGGCGACAGGAACACTGAAGCTTTCTTT.

V usage is TRBV7-2 and J usage is TRBJ1-5; D gene ambiguous. Germline V gene data show CDR1 as SGHTA and CDR2 as FQGNSA. Trimming removed 0 bases at V and 3 bases at J, with 9 bases between. The CDR3 consists of 15 residues. In DNA form, the CDR3 reads TGTGCCAGCAGCTTAGCGGGAGGGAACAATCAGCCCCAGCATTTT. Its translation is CASSLAGGNNQPQHF.

The rearrangement uses TRBV2 and TRBJ1-4; D remains unclear. The CDR3 extends over 13 amino acids. The germline CDR1 and CDR2 sequences are SNHLY and FYNNEI. Deletions cut 5 bases from V and 11 bases from J, with 15 bases between. The CDR3 DNA follows: TGTGCCAGCAGTAGCGAGTGGGAGGAGAAACTGTTTTTT. Translated, it gives CASSSEWEEKLFF.

V gene TRBV5-4 combines with J gene TRBJ1-1; D is unclear. The germline V gene encodes CDR1 SGHNT and CDR2 YYREEE (reference sequence). Trimming left V 0 bases short and J 3 bases short, with 9 bases between. The CDR3 covers 14 residues. CDR3 loop: CASSLVGMDTEAFF. CDR3 nucleotides: TGTGCCAGCAGCTTGGTTGGAATGGACACTGAAGCTTTCTTT.

The J gene is TRBJ2-7, the V gene TRBV27; 12 nucleotides line up with TRBD2. This CDR3 has 18 residues. Germline CDR1 is MNHEY and CDR2 is SMNVEV (reference sequence). The trim removed 8 bases at V and 0 bases at J, leaving 14 bases unmatched. The CDR3: CASGRTSGIMYPSYEQYF. CDR3 nucleotides: TGTGCCAGCGGACGGACTAGCGGGATCATGTACCCCTCCTACGAGCAGTACTTC.

The chain recombines TRBV30 with TRBJ2-7; D remains ambiguous. Between the trimmed V and J ends, which lost 4 bases and 0 bases, there was a span of 13 bases. From germline, CDR1 is GTSNPN and CDR2 SVGIG (reference sequence). There are 14 residues in the CDR3. CDR3: CAWKWAASSYEQYF. The CDR3 DNA sequence: TGTGCCTGGAAATGGGCAGCAAGCTCCTACGAGCAGTACTTC.

The chain uses TRBV28 and TRBJ1-2; the match to TRBD1 covers 9 bases. The CDR3 covers 13 residues. Looked up from germline, CDR1 is MDHEN and CDR2 is SYDVKM. V shed 6 bases and J 5 bases; nucleotides not matched to a gene: 4. The chain's CDR3 is CASRLQGAYGYTF. CDR3 in DNA: TGTGCCAGCAGGTTACAGGGGGCATATGGCTACACCTTC.